This T cell receptor beta chain was profiled in a study of radiation and T cells in renal cell carcinoma. Study findings and constraints: In blood, top tumor clones expanded by 2 weeks, shrinking by 4. Baseline intratumoral clonotype presence is unknown without pretreatment biopsies.

Repertoires were generated with immunoSEQ multiplex PCR, while TCRdb's copy carries only in-frame clones and drops some. Among more than 75,000 clones listed, 82% were seen once. Documented time point: baseline pretreatment blood. Described treatment: 15 Gy SBRT to primary tumor, nephrectomy 4 weeks later. Serial blood draws occurred at baseline and 2 and 4 weeks post-SBRT. On this clone itself: Antigen specificity is unknown.

This CDR3 comprises 18 residues. V gave up 0 bases and J gave up 0 bases; unmatched junction bases: 7. CDR1 and CDR2 (germline): LGHNA, YNFKEQ. Sequenced material: blood, taken from a patient whose treatment included radiotherapy and nephrectomy. The sequence was collected from a man between 60 and 75 years old with renal cell carcinoma. The V gene is TRBV4-2, the J gene TRBJ2-7; 11 bases map to TRBD2. The CDR3 nucleotides read TGTGCCAGCAGCCAAGACTCCGGACTAGCGGGCAGCTCCTACGAGCAGTACTTC. Translated, it gives CASSQDSGLAGSSYEQYF.